The clone carrying this T cell receptor beta chain was seen a handful of times. Its antigen is currently unknown. This sample is drawn from a study of T cells after yellow fever vaccination. The wider study: The SMART-Seq v4 Ultra Low Input method served to prepare the low-cell-number fractions.

Points from the study as a whole: Repertoires sorted by FACS could include abundant clonotypes that are contaminants from the bulk population. Most clones from primary vaccination resurfaced after the booster (under 97% CD4, around 91% CD8). A faster peak, day 5 versus 15, was reached by the weaker secondary response.

TCRdb reanalysed the 5' RACE reads using MiXCR and keeps one entry per CDR3 protein. Seen here are roughly 300,000 distinct CDR3 sequences, about 7.8% observed once, and the top ten hold 17%. Germline CDR1 is MGHRA and CDR2 is YSYEKL. This CDR3 has 13 amino acids. V was shortened by 6 bases and J by 7 bases, with 13 bases between the two germline ends. This TCR was recovered from a man aged 18 to 30 who received the YFV17D yellow fever vaccine. The rearrangement joins TRBV4-1 to TRBJ1-5, with TRBD1 as a possible D gene (5 bases). This specimen was PBMCs, taken around 45 days after the first yellow fever vaccination. The chain's CDR3 is CASSGGAGQPQHF. The CDR3 DNA reads as TGCGCCAGCAGTGGAGGGGCGGGACAGCCCCAGCATTTT.